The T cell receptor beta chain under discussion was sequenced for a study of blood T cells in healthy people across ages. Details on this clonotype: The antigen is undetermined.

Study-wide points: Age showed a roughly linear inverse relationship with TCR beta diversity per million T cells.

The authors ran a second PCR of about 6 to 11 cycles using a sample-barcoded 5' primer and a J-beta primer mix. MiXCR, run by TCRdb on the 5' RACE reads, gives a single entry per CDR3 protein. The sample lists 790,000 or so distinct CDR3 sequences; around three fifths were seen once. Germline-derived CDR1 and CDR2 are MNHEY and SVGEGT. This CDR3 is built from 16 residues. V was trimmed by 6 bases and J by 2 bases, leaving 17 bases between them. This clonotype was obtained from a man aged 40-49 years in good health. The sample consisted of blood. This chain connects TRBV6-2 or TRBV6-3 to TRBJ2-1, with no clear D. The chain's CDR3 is CASSLDRYSTYNEQFF. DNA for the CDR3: TGTGCCAGCAGCCTAGACCGGTATTCGACCTACAATGAGCAGTTCTTC.